This passage covers 2 T cell receptor beta chains from one sample sequenced in a study of blood T cell repertoires in COVID-19. The data were produced by immunoSEQ multiplex PCR, yet TCRdb's version contains in-frame clones alone and is incomplete. This table has tens of thousands of clones, around 78% appearing once. Sequencing was performed on peripheral blood. The source of these receptors is a human donor in a cohort sampled during active COVID-19.

The CDR3 bases are TGTGCCAGCCGAACCCGGCCAGGGAAGGAGGATACGCAGTATTTT. It translates to CASRTRPGKEDTQYF. This rearrangement joins TRBV27 to TRBJ2-3; weak D call: TRBD1 (5 bases). V was shortened by 8 bases and J by 6 bases, with 21 bases between the two germline ends. The CDR3 extends over 15 amino acids. The germline V gene encodes CDR1 MNHEY and CDR2 SMNVEV (reference sequence).

This clone was seen a few times. V gene TRBV7-9 combines with J gene TRBJ1-1; possible D gene TRBD1, 5 bases. The CDR3 has 15 amino acids. Germline-derived CDR1 and CDR2 are SEHNR and FQNEAQ (reference sequence). Trimming cost V 5 bases and J 6 bases, with 19 bases left between them. The CDR3 DNA reads TGTGCCAGCAGCCCGGAGACAGCAGGGAGGGCTGAAGCTTTCTTT. It is translated as CASSPETAGRAEAFF. Full variable domain (outside the CDR3, taken from reference TRBV7-9 and TRBJ1-1): DTGVSQNPRHKITKRGQNVTFRCDPISEHNRLYWYRQTLGQGPEFLTYFQNEAQLEKSRLLSDRFSAERPKGSFSTLEIQRTEQGDSAMYLCASSPETAGRAEAFFGQGTRLTVV.